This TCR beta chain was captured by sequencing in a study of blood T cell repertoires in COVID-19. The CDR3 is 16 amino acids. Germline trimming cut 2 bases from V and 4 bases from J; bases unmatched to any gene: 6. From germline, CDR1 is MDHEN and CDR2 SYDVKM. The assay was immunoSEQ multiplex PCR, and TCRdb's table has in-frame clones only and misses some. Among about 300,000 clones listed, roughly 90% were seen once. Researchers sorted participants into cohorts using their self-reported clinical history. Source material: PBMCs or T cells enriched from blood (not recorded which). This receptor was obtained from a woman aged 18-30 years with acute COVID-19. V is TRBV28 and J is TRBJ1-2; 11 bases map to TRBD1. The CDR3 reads CASSLLGQGVIYGYTF. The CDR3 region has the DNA TGTGCCAGCAGTTTACTGGGACAGGGGGTTATCTATGGCTACACCTTC.